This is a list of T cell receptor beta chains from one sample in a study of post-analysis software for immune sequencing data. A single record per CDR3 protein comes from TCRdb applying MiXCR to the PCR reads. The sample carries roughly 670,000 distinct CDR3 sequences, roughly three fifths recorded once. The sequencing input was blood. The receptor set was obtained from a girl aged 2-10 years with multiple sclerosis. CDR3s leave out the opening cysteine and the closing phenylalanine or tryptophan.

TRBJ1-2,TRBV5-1,ASSWSPETQTDYGYT
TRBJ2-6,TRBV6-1,ASSEDRAGANVLT
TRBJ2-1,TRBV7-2,ASSFRGLAGGFSSYNEQF
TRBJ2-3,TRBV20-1,SAREVPNPQDTQY
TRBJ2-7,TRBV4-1,ASSRHGLAGAEQY
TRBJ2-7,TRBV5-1,ASSRQLAGGPAYEQY
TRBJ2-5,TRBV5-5,ASSPLGGLETQY
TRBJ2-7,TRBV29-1,SVGMTETYEQY
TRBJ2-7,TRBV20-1,SARPRSRYEQY
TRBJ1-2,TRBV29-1,SVRGPRQGGYT
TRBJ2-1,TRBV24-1,ATSDGGRGGQRSPSSYNEQF
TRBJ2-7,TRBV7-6,ASILAGRPRGGLRQNYEQY
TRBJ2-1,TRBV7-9,ASSSRDSQRPFSSYNERF
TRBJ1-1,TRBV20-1,SALARFRGGVTEAF
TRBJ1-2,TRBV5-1,ASSLAVADIEGGYT
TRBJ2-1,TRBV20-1,SAQDYRDNEQF
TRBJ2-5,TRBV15,ATSRVRGREETQY
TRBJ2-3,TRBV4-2,ASSQAVDIDTDTQY
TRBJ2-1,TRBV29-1,SVDVFNEQF
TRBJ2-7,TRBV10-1,ASSPGAGTSVRPYEQY
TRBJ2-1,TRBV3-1,ASSQQREGIEQF
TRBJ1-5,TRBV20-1,SASLVALGNQPQH
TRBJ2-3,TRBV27,ASPRTDLSTDTQY
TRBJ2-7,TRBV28,ATSGLAGGYEQY
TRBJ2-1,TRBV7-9,ASSPTGHVF
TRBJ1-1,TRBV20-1,SARGRGGYDPEAF
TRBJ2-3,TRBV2,ASSEAQGAGDTQY
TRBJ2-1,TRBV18,ASSPQPGRAEQF
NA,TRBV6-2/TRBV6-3,ASSGGQGREQY
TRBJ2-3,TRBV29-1,SVSGRARSDTQY
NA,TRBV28,ASSFFDRGLYEQY
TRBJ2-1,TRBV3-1,ASSRGTSGPSYNEQF
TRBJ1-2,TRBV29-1,SVTTGDFGYT
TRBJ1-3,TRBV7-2,ANQTGAGNTIY
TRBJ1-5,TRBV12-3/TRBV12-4,ASSPGTGVGNQPQH
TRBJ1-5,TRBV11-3,ASSLPGRGLASNQPQH
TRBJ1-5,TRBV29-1,SVADRGGQPQH
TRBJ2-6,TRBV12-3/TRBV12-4,ASSPMGGKASGANVLT
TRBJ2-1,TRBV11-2,ASSPIPSLIHNEQF
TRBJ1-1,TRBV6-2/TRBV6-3,ASRRNTEAF
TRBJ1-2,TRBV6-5,ASSYLTGTKSYGYT